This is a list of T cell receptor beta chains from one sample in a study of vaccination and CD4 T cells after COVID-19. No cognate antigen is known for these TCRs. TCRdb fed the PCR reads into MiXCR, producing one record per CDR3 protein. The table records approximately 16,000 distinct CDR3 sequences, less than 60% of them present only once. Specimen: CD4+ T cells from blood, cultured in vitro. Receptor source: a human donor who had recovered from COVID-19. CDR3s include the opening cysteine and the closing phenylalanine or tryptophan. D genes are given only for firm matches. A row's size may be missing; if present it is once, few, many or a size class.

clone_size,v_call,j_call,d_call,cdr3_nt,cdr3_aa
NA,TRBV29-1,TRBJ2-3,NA,TGCAGCGGGGGGAGACAGGCCACAGATACGCAGTATTTT,CSGGRQATDTQYF
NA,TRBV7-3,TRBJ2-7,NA,TGTGCCACCCCGGGTCTACACCCTCTCGAGCAGTACTTC,CATPGLHPLEQYF
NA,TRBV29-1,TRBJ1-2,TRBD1,TGCAGCGTCGCAAGAGGGGGCGGGGGATCAGGCTACACCTTC,CSVARGGGGSGYTF
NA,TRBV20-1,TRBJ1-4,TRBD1,TGCAGTGCTAGCAACAGGGGAGGTGATGAAAAACTGTTTTTT,CSASNRGGDEKLFF
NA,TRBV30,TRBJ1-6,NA,TGTGCCTGGAGCTGGGGGGTCGGTAATTCACCCCTCCACTTT,CAWSWGVGNSPLHF
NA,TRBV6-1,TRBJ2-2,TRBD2,TGTGCCAGCAGACTCTCCTCAGCGGGAGGCCCCGGGGAGCTGTTTTTT,CASRLSSAGGPGELFF
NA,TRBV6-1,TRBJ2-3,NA,TGTGCCAGCAGCTCCGGACTAATCACAGATACGCAGTATTTT,CASSSGLITDTQYF
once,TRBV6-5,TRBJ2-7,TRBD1,TGTGCCAGCAGTTACTCCGGGCAGGGGGCACACGAGCAGTACTTC,CASSYSGQGAHEQYF
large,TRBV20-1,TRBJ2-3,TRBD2,TGCAGTGCTCCCGGGACTAGCGGGGCCTGGGTGCAGTATTTT,CSAPGTSGAWVQYF
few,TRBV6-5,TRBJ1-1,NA,TGTGCCAGCAGTTACCCTGGCAGGGGGAACACTGAAGCTTTCTTT,CASSYPGRGNTEAFF
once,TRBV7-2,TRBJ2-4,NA,TGTGCCAGCAGCTCCAGGGTGGCCAAAAACATTCAGTACTTC,CASSSRVAKNIQYF
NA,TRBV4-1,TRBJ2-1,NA,TGCGCCAGCAGCCAAGATGACGAAGTCGTCAGGAGGAATGAGCAGTTCTTC,CASSQDDEVVRRNEQFF
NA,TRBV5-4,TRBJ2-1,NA,TGTGCCAGCAGCTTGGGTGGGGTAGTAGGTCACAATGAGCAGTTCTTC,CASSLGGVVGHNEQFF
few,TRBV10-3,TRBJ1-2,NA,TGTGCCATCAGTGCGGGGGCAGCCGCGATGGGCTACACCTTC,CAISAGAAAMGYTF
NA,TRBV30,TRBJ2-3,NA,TGTGCCTGCGGGAGCGGATTAAGCACAGATACGCAGTATTTT,CACGSGLSTDTQYF
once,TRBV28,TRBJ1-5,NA,TGTGCCAGCAGTTTTATAATTCGGCCCCAGCATTTT,CASSFIIRPQHF
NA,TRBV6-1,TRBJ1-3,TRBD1,TGTGCCAGCAGGAGGACAGGGGGGTCTGGAAACACCATATATTTT,CASRRTGGSGNTIYF
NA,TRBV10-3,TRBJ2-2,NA,TGTGCCATCAGGAGGAGGGAGCTAGACGGGGAGCTGTTTTTT,CAIRRRELDGELFF
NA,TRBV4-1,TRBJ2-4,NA,TGCGCCAGCAGCCACTTCGGGGGTGGAGCCAAAAACATTCAGTACTTC,CASSHFGGGAKNIQYF
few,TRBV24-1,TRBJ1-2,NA,TGTGCCACCAGTGACGGAGGTAACTATGGCTACACCTTC,CATSDGGNYGYTF
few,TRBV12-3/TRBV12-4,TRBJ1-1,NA,TGTGCCAGCAGTTTGGTTTCAGGGAGCAAAGCTTTCTTT,CASSLVSGSKAFF
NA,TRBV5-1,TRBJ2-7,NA,TGCGCCAGCAGGGGGGGGCGGAACGAGCAGTACTTC,CASRGGRNEQYF
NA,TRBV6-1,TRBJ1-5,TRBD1,TGTGCCAGCACTGGACAGGGAATAACTAGCAATCAACCCCAGCATTTT,CASTGQGITSNQPQHF
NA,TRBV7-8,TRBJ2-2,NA,TGTGCCAGCAGCTCAGCCAGCGGTACGAACACCGGGGAGCTGTTTTTT,CASSSASGTNTGELFF
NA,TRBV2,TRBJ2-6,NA,TGTGCCAGCAGTGATGGGGTCTCTGGGGCCAACGTCCTGACTTTC,CASSDGVSGANVLTF
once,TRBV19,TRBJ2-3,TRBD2,TGTGCCAGTAGCTTAAGCGGGAGAGGGTTAGATACGCAGTATTTT,CASSLSGRGLDTQYF
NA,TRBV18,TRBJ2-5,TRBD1,TGTGCCAGCTCACGAGGGACAGGGGGAGAGACCCAGTACTTC,CASSRGTGGETQYF
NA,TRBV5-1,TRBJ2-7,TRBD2,TGCGCCAGCACCTTTAGCGGGAGAAGCGGTCGGGAGCAGTACTTC,CASTFSGRSGREQYF
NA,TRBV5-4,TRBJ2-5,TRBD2,TGTGCCAGCAGCAACGGGAGGGGAGAGACCCAGTACTTC,CASSNGRGETQYF
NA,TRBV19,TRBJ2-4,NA,TGTGCCAGTAGTATAAAATCGCTAGCGAACATTCAGTACTTC,CASSIKSLANIQYF
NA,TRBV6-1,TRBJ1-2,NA,TGTGCCAGCAGTAGGGCGGCGGGCCGAGCTAACTATGGCTACACCTTC,CASSRAAGRANYGYTF
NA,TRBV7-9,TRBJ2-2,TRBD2,TGTGCCAGCAGCCCGAGGGCTAGCGGGAGCGCTGGGGAGCTGTTTTTT,CASSPRASGSAGELFF
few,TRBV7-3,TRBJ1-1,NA,TGTGCCAGCAGCGTCGACCCGAACACTGAAGCTTTCTTT,CASSVDPNTEAFF
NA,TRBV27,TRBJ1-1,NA,TGTGCCAGCAGGCCGCAGGCGGCGACTGAAGCTTTCTTT,CASRPQAATEAFF
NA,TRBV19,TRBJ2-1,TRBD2,TGTGCCAGTTCTAGCGGGAGAGTCGGTTACAATGAGCAGTTCTTC,CASSSGRVGYNEQFF
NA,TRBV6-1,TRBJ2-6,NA,TGTGCCAGCGGGATTCCAACCCGGGTCCTGACTTTC,CASGIPTRVLTF
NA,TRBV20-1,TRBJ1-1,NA,TGCAGTGCTAGAGCCGCAGGACGGTTGAACACTGAAGCTTTCTTT,CSARAAGRLNTEAFF
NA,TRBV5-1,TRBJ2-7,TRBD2,TGCGCCAGCAGCTTGCAAAGCGGGAGGGGATCCTACGAGCAGTACTTC,CASSLQSGRGSYEQYF
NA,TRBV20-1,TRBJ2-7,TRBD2,TGCAGTGCTAGAGTAGCTAGCGGGGCCAGCTCCTACGAGCAGTACTTC,CSARVASGASSYEQYF
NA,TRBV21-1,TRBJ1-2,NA,TGTGCCAGCAGCAAAGGTGGCTACACCTTC,CASSKGGYTF
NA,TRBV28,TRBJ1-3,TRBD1,TGTGCCAGCCGTCCTAGAGGACAGGGGACTTCTGGAAACACCATATATTTT,CASRPRGQGTSGNTIYF
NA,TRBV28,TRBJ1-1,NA,TGTGCCAGCAGTTCCTCCTCCGAGAGGGCTTTCTTT,CASSSSSERAFF
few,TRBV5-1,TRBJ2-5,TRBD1,TGCGCCAGCAGCGAGACAGGGGGCATTGAGACCCAGTACTTC,CASSETGGIETQYF
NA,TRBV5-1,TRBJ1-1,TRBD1,TGCGCCAGCAGCTTGGGGGACAGGTCCACTGAAGCTTTCTTT,CASSLGDRSTEAFF
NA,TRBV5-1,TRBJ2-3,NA,TGCGCCAGCTCCCGGGCAGCCCCCACAGATACGCAGTATTTT,CASSRAAPTDTQYF
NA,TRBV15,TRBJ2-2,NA,TGTGCCACCAGCAGACAAGGGGACCTCGGGCTGTTTTTT,CATSRQGDLGLFF
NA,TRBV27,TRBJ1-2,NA,TGTGCCAGCAGACGGGGCCTCCGGATGAGAGAGGGCTACACCTTC,CASRRGLRMREGYTF
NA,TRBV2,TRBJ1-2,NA,TGTGCCAGCAGTGAACATGAGAAGGGGGGCTACACCTTC,CASSEHEKGGYTF
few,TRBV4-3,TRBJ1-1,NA,TGCGCCAGCAGCTTAACGTTGGGAGACACTGAAGCTTTCTTT,CASSLTLGDTEAFF
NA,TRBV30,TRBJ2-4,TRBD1,TGTGCCTGGAGTAGGACAGGGGGAAACATTCAGTACTTC,CAWSRTGGNIQYF
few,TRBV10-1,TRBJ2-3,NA,TGCGCCAGCAGTGAAGGAGTCGGGGGTACAGATACGCAGTATTTT,CASSEGVGGTDTQYF
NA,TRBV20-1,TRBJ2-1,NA,TGCAGTGCTAGAGTCCGGGAGTCGGGAGTTAACTACAATGAGCAGTTCTTC,CSARVRESGVNYNEQFF
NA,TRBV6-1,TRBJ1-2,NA,TGTGCCAGCAAGGAGGGAGGCGGTATCTATGGCTACACCTTC,CASKEGGGIYGYTF
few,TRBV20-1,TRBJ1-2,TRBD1,TGCAGTGGCGATCGTAGGGACAGGGAATACGGCTACACCTTC,CSGDRRDREYGYTF